The T cell receptor beta chain described here comes from a study of chemoradiotherapy in HPV16-positive cancers. As for the study in general: Two HPV16-positive patients' cells yielded candidate HPV-specific clones and common motifs.

Repeated repertoire sampling spanned the course of chemoradiotherapy. For this clone: The target antigen is unknown.

This CDR3 is 17 amino acids long. Trimming cost V 1 base and J 4 bases, with 18 bases left between them. Germline-derived CDR1 and CDR2 are MNHEY and SMNVEV (reference sequence). General study points: Candidate HPV-specific clones and E7-related TCR motifs grew in tumor during treatment.

The table came from immunoSEQ multiplex PCR; TCRdb's copy has only in-frame clones and leaves some out. The sample consists of roughly 20,000 clones, roughly 84% of them appearing once. The origin of this receptor is a human donor with HPV-associated anogenital cancer. Material: blood, obtained from a patient who underwent chemoradiotherapy. The gene calls are TRBV27 and TRBJ2-3; tentatively, D is TRBD1 or TRBD2 (6 bases each). As DNA, the CDR3 is TGTGCCAGCAGTTTATTTATGGTGGGGGGCGGTCCAGATACGCAGTATTTT. Translation: CASSLFMVGGGPDTQYF.